What follows is one TCR beta chain and its context. Generated by immunoSEQ multiplex PCR, the TCRdb table keeps only in-frame clones and is missing some. The sample includes over 85,000 clones, approximately 84% of them seen just once. The data stem from a study of identifying expanded T cells in peripheral blood. Germline CDR1 is SEHNR and CDR2 is FQNEAQ (reference sequence). The CDR3 has 16 residues. Trimming took off 1 base at V and 9 bases at J, with 16 bases between the two ends. Specimen: blood. The clonotype comes from a person aged 18 to 70 in good health. V and J are TRBV7-9 and TRBJ1-6; no definite D call. CDR3 sequence: CASSLGTQNWGSPLHF. The CDR3, as DNA: TGTGCCAGCAGCTTAGGGACTCAAAATTGGGGTTCACCCCTCCACTTT.